A single sample gave rise to the 25 T cell receptor beta chains below, sequenced in a study of blood T cell repertoires in COVID-19. Here immunoSEQ multiplex PCR was the method, and the copy in TCRdb shows in-frame clones only, minus some. The sample yields approximately 200,000 clones, around 83% seen once. The sequenced sample was peripheral blood. The receptors shown here come from a woman in her forties or fifties with acute or convalescent COVID-19.

V and J are TRBV6-2 or TRBV6-3 and TRBJ2-3, with TRBD2 matching over 7 bases. Germline-derived CDR1 and CDR2 are MNHEY and SVGEGT. V dropped 9 bases and J dropped 4; count of bases not matched to a gene: 7. This CDR3 is built from 13 residues. CDR3 bases: TGTGCCAGTAGTCGGGGGGTGGCAGATACGCAGTATTTT. This encodes CASSRGVADTQYF.

In this sample, this clone turned up once. The J gene is TRBJ2-2, the V gene TRBV5-5; 8 positions agree with TRBD2. The CDR3 loop spans 16 amino acids. Germline V lookup: CDR1 SGHKS, CDR2 YYEKEE (reference sequence). After removal of 1 base from V and 8 bases from J, the junction contained 10 bases not matched to a gene. The CDR3 loop reads CASSLSPSGFEGELFF. The CDR3 nucleotides read TGTGCCAGCAGCTTGTCGCCTAGCGGGTTCGAGGGGGAGCTGTTTTTT. Variable domain in full (rest from reference TRBV5-5 and TRBJ2-2): DAGVTQSPTHLIKTRGQQVTLRCSPISGHKSVSWYQQVLGQGPQFIFQYYEKEERGRGNFPDRFSARQFPNYSSELNVNALLLGDSALYLCASSLSPSGFEGELFFGEGSRLTVL.

The J gene is TRBJ1-1, the V gene TRBV14; D gene uncertain. Between the trimmed V and J ends, which lost 1 base and 2 bases, there was a span of 11 bases. The CDR3 extends over 15 amino acids. Germline V CDR1 and CDR2: SGHDN, FVKESK. CDR3: CASSQVTRTNTEAFF. Here the CDR3 DNA reads TGTGCCAGCAGCCAAGTGACAAGAACAAACACTGAAGCTTTCTTT.

J is TRBJ2-1 and V is TRBV14, with 9 bases that match TRBD1. The CDR3 has 18 amino acids. CDR1 is SGHDN, CDR2 FVKESK, per germline. J lost 0 bases, V lost 4 bases, and 10 bases had no gene match. The CDR3 loop reads CASSLRTGDGFSYNEQFF. CDR3 nucleotide sequence: TGTGCCAGCAGCCTTAGGACAGGGGACGGTTTCTCCTACAATGAGCAGTTCTTC.

The chain is built from TRBV27 and TRBJ1-1, with D hard to call. This CDR3 spans 15 amino acids. V lost 10 bases to trimming and J lost 0 bases, with 18 bases between them. In germline, CDR1 is MNHEY, CDR2 SMNVEV (reference sequence). The CDR3 nucleotides are TGTGCCACCCCCTTACCCCAGAACATGAACACTGAAGCTTTCTTT. This translates into CATPLPQNMNTEAFF.

This clone came up once. CDR3 region: CASSRGAVGGYTF. The CDR3 nucleotides are TGTGCCAGCTCCCGGGGGGCTGTCGGTGGCTACACCTTC. This chain joins TRBV25-1 and TRBJ1-2; a possible D gene is TRBD1 (6 bases). Germline lookup yields CDR1 MGHDK and CDR2 SYGVNS. Trimming cost V 8 bases and J 7 bases, with 17 bases left between them. There are 13 residues in the CDR3.

CDR3 sequence reads: CASSLPRGGDPSGELFF. The CDR3 DNA reads TGTGCCAGCAGCTTACCCCGGGGAGGCGATCCCTCCGGGGAGCTGTTTTTT. The chain links TRBV7-3 to TRBJ2-2, with D possibly being TRBD2 (6 bases). The CDR3 runs 17 residues. Deletions cut 2 bases from V and 6 bases from J, with 19 bases between. Germline V gene lookup returns CDR1 SGHTA and CDR2 FQGTGA.

The gene calls are TRBV5-8 and TRBJ1-5; 8 bases are a match to TRBD1. The V and J ends lost 4 bases and 0 bases, in that order; junction bases with no gene match: 12. Germline V CDR1 and CDR2: SGHTS, YDEGEE. The CDR3 extends over 18 amino acids. In DNA form, the CDR3 reads TGTGCCAGCAGCCCGAGCGGGACAGGCTACTATAGCAATCAGCCCCAGCATTTT. Its translation is CASSPSGTGYYSNQPQHF.

The chain recombines TRBV9 with TRBJ2-3; TRBD2 agrees at 9 bases. The CDR3 loop spans 17 amino acids. The germline CDR1 and CDR2 sequences are SGDLS and YYNGEE. With V trimmed by 0 bases and J by 2 bases, 7 bases remained unmatched. The CDR3 loop reads CASSVGASGTFTDTQYF. The CDR3 nucleotides are TGTGCCAGCAGCGTAGGCGCTAGCGGGACTTTCACAGATACGCAGTATTTT.

The chain is built from TRBV7-9 and TRBJ1-2, with D possibly being TRBD1 (5 bases). Trimming pared 3 bases from V and 1 base from J, leaving 12 bases between. The CDR3 spans 15 residues. Germline-derived CDR1 and CDR2 are SEHNR and FQNEAQ (reference sequence). For the CDR3, the DNA is TGTGCCAGCAGCTTTATTGACAGACTTAACTATGGCTACACCTTC. Protein sequence: CASSFIDRLNYGYTF. Complete variable domain (other parts from reference TRBV7-9 and TRBJ1-2): DTGVSQNPRHKITKRGQNVTFRCDPISEHNRLYWYRQTLGQGPEFLTYFQNEAQLEKSRLLSDRFSAERPKGSFSTLEIQRTEQGDSAMYLCASSFIDRLNYGYTFGSGTRLTVV.

Only one count was recorded for this clone. The chain recombines TRBV28 with TRBJ1-6; 12 bases line up with TRBD1. The CDR3 length is 16 residues. Germline CDR1 is MDHEN and CDR2 is SYDVKM. After removal of 5 bases from V and 9 bases from J, the junction contained 8 bases not matched to a gene. CDR3 bases: TGTGCCAGCAGTCCTTCGGGACAGGGGGCCGGTTCACCCCTCCACTTT. This gives the protein CASSPSGQGAGSPLHF.

The CDR3 coding sequence is TGTGCCAGCAGCCAAGGGACAGGGGCCCACGAGCAGTACTTC. Its protein is CASSQGTGAHEQYF. The chain employs TRBV3-1 (or the pseudogene TRBV3-2) and TRBJ2-7; 9 nucleotides agree with TRBD1. This CDR3 region has 14 residues. CDR1 LGHDT and CDR2 YNNKEL come from the germline V gene (reference sequence). The ends lost 1 base at V and 5 bases at J; junction bases unmatched: 3.

This rearrangement joins TRBV5-6 to TRBJ1-6, with 7 positions matching TRBD1. The CDR3 has 14 amino acids. CDR1 SGHDT and CDR2 YYEEEE come from the germline V gene. J was trimmed by 10 bases and V by 3 bases; bases with no gene match: 7. The CDR3 bases are TGTGCCAGCAGCTACAACAGGGGTAGGTCACCCCTCCACTTT. The encoded protein is CASSYNRGRSPLHF. Filled out from reference TRBV5-6 and TRBJ1-6, the complete variable domain reads DAGVTQSPTHLIKTRGQQVTLRCSPKSGHDTVSWYQQALGQGPQFIFQYYEEEERQRGNFPDRFSGHQFPNYSSELNVNALLLGDSALYLCASSYNRGRSPLHFGNGTRLTVT.

This rearrangement joins TRBV6-5 to TRBJ2-3; 11 nucleotides match TRBD2. V lost 6 bases, J lost 6 bases, and 8 bases stayed unmatched. CDR3 length: 15 residues. The germline V gene has CDR1 MNHEY and CDR2 SVGAGI. DNA for the CDR3: TGTGCCAGCAGCCCCCTAGCGGGAGGTCTGGATACGCAGTATTTT. Translating it yields CASSPLAGGLDTQYF.

This chain uses TRBV7-2 with TRBJ2-2; TRBD1 is a possible D gene (6 bases). This CDR3 contains 13 residues. Germline assignment: CDR1 SGHTA and CDR2 FQGNSA. The ends were cut back, 5 bases at V and 7 bases at J, with 11 bases in the middle. CDR3 residues: CASSPRGGGELFF. Here the CDR3 DNA reads TGTGCCAGCAGCCCAAGAGGGGGCGGGGAGCTGTTTTTT.

The CDR3 sequence is CACHDRPSGNTIYF. Written as DNA, the CDR3 is TGTGCCTGCCATGACAGACCCTCTGGAAACACCATATATTTT. The chain uses TRBV7-9 and TRBJ1-3; the D gene is possibly TRBD1 (5 bases). Germline loops: CDR1 SEHNR, CDR2 FQNEAQ (reference sequence). CDR3 length: 14 residues. Trimming removed 11 bases from V and 0 bases from J, with 14 bases in between.

J is TRBJ1-1 and V is TRBV6-5, with TRBD1 matching over 10 bases. The junction had 10 bases not matched to a gene; V was cut back by 9 bases and J by 3 bases. Germline-derived CDR1 and CDR2 are MNHEY and SVGAGI. This CDR3 has 15 residues. This CDR3 reads CASKPDRGRHTEAFF. CDR3 coding DNA: TGTGCCAGTAAGCCCGACAGGGGGCGCCACACTGAAGCTTTCTTT.

This chain joins TRBV5-5 and TRBJ2-5; maybe TRBD1 (5 bases). The germline CDR1 and CDR2 sequences are SGHKS and YYEKEE (reference sequence). V lost 0 bases and J 4 bases, leaving 10 bases between the germline ends. The CDR3 spans 14 residues. DNA for the CDR3: TGTGCCAGCAGCTTGGTAGGGGCAGGAGAGACCCAGTACTTC. This sequence encodes CASSLVGAGETQYF.

V gene TRBV5-5 combines with J gene TRBJ1-3; no clear D gene. Between the trimmed V and J ends, which lost 5 bases and 0 bases, there was a span of 9 bases. This CDR3 comprises 14 residues. Germline CDR1 SGHKS, CDR2 YYEKEE (reference sequence). CDR3 coding DNA: TGTGCCAGCAGTCGAGGCCTCTCTGGAAACACCATATATTTT. Translated: CASSRGLSGNTIYF.

The CDR3: CASRDTFATLNEQFF. The CDR3 nucleotides are TGTGCCAGCAGGGACACCTTCGCTACCCTCAATGAGCAGTTCTTC. The chain combines TRBV21-1 with TRBJ2-1; the tabulated D call, TRBD1, remains unverified against the DNA. TRBV21-1 is classified as a pseudogene. The CDR3 totals 15 residues.

Comments on this clone: This sample also contains other DNA sequences that code for the same CDR3. This sequence joins TRBV12-3 or TRBV12-4 and TRBJ2-7; D is perhaps TRBD2 (6 bases). Trimming cost V 5 bases and J 4 bases, with 12 bases left between them. CDR3 size: 13 residues. This chain's CDR3 is CASSLTGSYEQYF. CDR3 nucleotides: TGTGCCAGCAGTCTCACCGGGAGTTACGAGCAGTACTTC.

This chain uses TRBV6-5 with TRBJ2-5; 8 bases map to TRBD2. Germline trimming cut 5 bases from V and 2 bases from J; bases unmatched to any gene: 7. Germline CDR1 MNHEY, CDR2 SVGAGI. CDR3 length: 15 residues. The CDR3 DNA follows: TGTGCCAGCAGTCCCGGGGGGGGTCATCAAGAGACCCAGTACTTC. It encodes CASSPGGGHQETQYF.

This chain links TRBV14 with TRBJ2-3, with 10 bases lining up with TRBD1. This CDR3 is 17 amino acids long. Germline V gene data show CDR1 as SGHDN and CDR2 as FVKESK. Trimming took 0 bases from V and 4 from J; bases not matched to a gene: 7. The CDR3 bases are TGTGCCAGCAGCCAAGATCTTGGGACAGGGGTCCCAGATACGCAGTATTTT. Translated: CASSQDLGTGVPDTQYF.

V and J are TRBV7-9 and TRBJ2-3; D uncertain. Trimming took 1 base from V and 5 from J, leaving 10 bases between them. Germline CDR1 is SEHNR and CDR2 is FQNEAQ (reference sequence). The CDR3 extends over 14 amino acids. CDR3 coding DNA: TGTGCCAGCAGCTTAGGTGACTCCCGAGATACGCAGTATTTT. Amino acids: CASSLGDSRDTQYF.

The V gene is TRBV5-1, the J gene TRBJ2-2; 10 nucleotides match TRBD2. This CDR3 is built from 15 residues. J gave up 1 base and V 8 bases, and 5 bases lay outside the gene matches. Germline V gene sequence: CDR1 SGHRS, CDR2 YFSETQ. DNA for the CDR3: TGCGCCAGTGTGAGGACTAGCGGGAACACCGGGGAGCTGTTTTTT. It codes for CASVRTSGNTGELFF.